This TCR beta chain is from a study of blood T cell dynamics during melanoma immunotherapy. Study-wide findings and caveats: It remained unknown if the driving T cell clones were melanoma-specific.

The CDR3 has 18 amino acids. V lost 1 base, J lost 0 bases, and 18 bases lay in between. CDR1 is MGHRA, CDR2 YSYEKL, per germline. Time point indicated: pre-treatment baseline. Response was assessed by RECIST 1.1 at 12 weeks, except a couple of rapid progressors. Patients with prior systemic cancer treatment, concomitant immunosuppressants, or other active malignancies were excluded. This clone appeared a few times. Its antigen is currently unknown. Assay used: immunoSEQ multiplex PCR; TCRdb lists only in-frame clones, some missing. The sample holds some 16,000 clones, around 85% seen once. The rearrangement joins TRBV4-1 to TRBJ1-1, with D possibly matching TRBD1 (6 bases). This TCR was sampled from a human donor with melanoma. The sample was blood, taken from a patient treated with checkpoint blockade. CDR3: CASSQGPWGRNLNTEAFF. CDR3 nucleotide sequence: TGCGCCAGCAGCCAAGGCCCATGGGGGCGAAACTTGAACACTGAAGCTTTCTTT.